This T cell receptor beta chain appears in the sequencing data of a study of OX40 agonist ivuxolimab in advanced cancers. Overall study: Averaging around 60 years in age, with a range of about 23 to 85, the cohort was 65% to 90% male.

Assay used: immunoSEQ multiplex PCR; TCRdb lists only in-frame clones, some missing. In the table there are 35,000 to 40,000 clones, around four fifths of which are singletons. Notes on the study in general: CD8+ T cells averaged more expanded clones than CD4+.

In the case of this clone: Its specificity is not known.

This sample comprised CD4+ or CD8+ T cells sorted from blood, obtained in a trial of the OX40 agonist ivuxolimab. This TCR derives from an adult with an advanced solid tumor such as melanoma, head and neck, liver or kidney cancer.

This CDR3 is CASSPHQGPSEQYF. CDR3 bases: TGTGCCAGCAGCCCACACCAGGGGCCGAGCGAGCAGTACTTC. The chain is built from TRBV13 and TRBJ2-7; possible D gene TRBD1, 6 bases. The CDR3 spans 14 residues. Deletions cut 5 bases from V and 6 bases from J, with 17 bases between. CDR1 and CDR2 from the germline V gene are PRHDT and FYEKMQ (reference sequence).